This T cell receptor beta chain was profiled in a study of control samples from healthy donors and cancer patients. Profiling relied on immunoSEQ multiplex PCR, and the TCRdb table lists in-frame clones only, not all of them. The sample contains roughly 400,000 clones, more than 80% of which appear only once. The CDR3 runs to 13 residues. Trimming removed 3 bases at V and 4 bases at J, with 8 bases between. Germline V gives CDR1 SGDLS, CDR2 YYNGEE. This clonotype was obtained from a man in his forties with head and neck cancer. The rearrangement joins TRBV9 to TRBJ2-1; D unresolved. The sequenced sample was PBMCs. The CDR3 coding sequence is TGTGCCAGCAGCGCTCCTCGTTACAATGAGCAGTTCTTC. It specifies CASSAPRYNEQFF.